These T cell receptor beta chains were read from a single sample in a study of T cell responses to AZD1222 COVID-19 vaccine. The method was immunoSEQ multiplex PCR; TCRdb's version includes in-frame clones alone and lacks a portion of them. The data hold about 190,000 clones, with more than 80% observed a single time. Sequencing used peripheral blood, obtained on day 0 of AZD1222 vaccination. Source of these receptors: an adult in good health. The CDR3 runs from the conserved cysteine through the conserved F or W. Each record gives: V gene, clone size, D gene, J gene, CDR3 length, CDR3 protein, CDR3 DNA. D genes are given only for firm matches. Where a row states a size, it is once, few, many or the class of an expanded clone; other rows omit it.

v_gene: TRBV5-4; abundance: .; d_gene: TRBD1; j_gene: TRBJ2-3; len: 14; CDR3aa: CASSPDRGPDTQYF; CDR3nt: TGTGCCAGCTCACCCGACAGGGGCCCAGATACGCAGTATTTT
v_gene: TRBV7-3; abundance: .; d_gene: TRBD2; j_gene: TRBJ2-1; len: 15; CDR3aa: CASSLAGVGNNEQFF; CDR3nt: TGTGCCAGCAGCCTAGCGGGGGTTGGGAACAATGAGCAGTTCTTC
v_gene: TRBV18; abundance: once; d_gene: .; j_gene: TRBJ2-2; len: 15; CDR3aa: CASSPNTGNTGELFF; CDR3nt: TGTGCCAGCTCACCGAATACAGGAAACACCGGGGAGCTGTTTTTT
v_gene: TRBV27; abundance: .; d_gene: TRBD1; j_gene: TRBJ1-5; len: 14; CDR3aa: CASSAGGRGQPQHF; CDR3nt: TGTGCCAGCAGTGCAGGGGGCAGGGGTCAGCCCCAGCATTTT
v_gene: TRBV9; abundance: .; d_gene: .; j_gene: TRBJ2-3; len: 14; CDR3aa: CASSVEKRPDTQYF; CDR3nt: TGTGCCAGCAGCGTAGAGAAGCGACCAGATACGCAGTATTTT
v_gene: TRBV10-3; abundance: .; d_gene: .; j_gene: TRBJ1-5; len: 15; CDR3aa: CAISESTRTNQPQHF; CDR3nt: TGTGCCATCAGTGAGTCGACTCGGACCAATCAGCCCCAGCATTTT
v_gene: TRBV4-2; abundance: .; d_gene: .; j_gene: TRBJ2-7; len: 14; CDR3aa: CASSPGFSPYEQYF; CDR3nt: TGTGCCAGCAGCCCCGGCTTCAGCCCCTACGAGCAGTACTTC
v_gene: TRBV4-2; abundance: .; d_gene: .; j_gene: TRBJ1-4; len: 16; CDR3aa: CASSHHGQGLIGGVFF; CDR3nt: TGTGCCAGCAGCCACCACGGGCAGGGGTTAATCGGGGGGGTGTTTTTT
v_gene: TRBV11-2; abundance: .; d_gene: TRBD1; j_gene: TRBJ1-5; len: 15; CDR3aa: CASSMGQGVGQPQHF; CDR3nt: TGTGCCAGCAGCATGGGACAGGGCGTTGGTCAGCCCCAGCATTTT
v_gene: TRBV4-1; abundance: .; d_gene: TRBD2; j_gene: TRBJ2-1; len: 15; CDR3aa: CASRRTSGGLNEQFF; CDR3nt: TGCGCCAGCAGACGGACTAGCGGGGGTCTCAATGAGCAGTTCTTC
v_gene: TRBV6-2/TRBV6-3; abundance: .; d_gene: .; j_gene: TRBJ1-2; len: 15; CDR3aa: CASSYTDVAGDGYTF; CDR3nt: TGTGCCAGCAGTTACACCGATGTCGCAGGGGATGGCTACACCTTC
v_gene: TRBV3-1/TRBV3-2; abundance: once; d_gene: .; j_gene: TRBJ2-5; len: 14; CDR3aa: CASSQQGSQETQYF; CDR3nt: TGTGCCAGCAGCCAACAAGGCAGTCAAGAGACCCAGTACTTC
v_gene: TRBV15; abundance: .; d_gene: .; j_gene: TRBJ2-7; len: 14; CDR3aa: CATSRVMGSYEQYF; CDR3nt: TGTGCCACCAGCAGAGTTATGGGTTCCTACGAGCAGTACTTC
v_gene: TRBV5-1; abundance: once; d_gene: .; j_gene: TRBJ2-6; len: 15; CDR3aa: CASSLLQSGANVLTF; CDR3nt: TGCGCCAGCAGCTTGCTTCAATCTGGGGCCAACGTCCTGACTTTC
v_gene: TRBV18; abundance: .; d_gene: TRBD1; j_gene: TRBJ2-5; len: 15; CDR3aa: CASSPPWGQEPTQYF; CDR3nt: TGTGCCAGCTCACCACCGTGGGGACAGGAGCCGACCCAGTACTTC
v_gene: TRBV10-3; abundance: .; d_gene: .; j_gene: TRBJ2-1; len: 14; CDR3aa: CAISERRSYNEQFF; CDR3nt: TGTGCCATCAGTGAACGTAGGTCTTACAATGAGCAGTTCTTC
v_gene: TRBV6-2/TRBV6-3; abundance: .; d_gene: .; j_gene: TRBJ1-6; len: 18; CDR3aa: CASSELVGIGLDNSPLHF; CDR3nt: TGTGCCAGCAGCGAGTTAGTTGGAATAGGGCTCGATAATTCACCCCTCCACTTT
v_gene: TRBV6-1; abundance: .; d_gene: .; j_gene: TRBJ1-2; len: 13; CDR3aa: CASSDRSRHGYTF; CDR3nt: TGTGCCAGCAGTGACAGGAGCCGGCATGGCTACACCTTC
v_gene: TRBV29-1; abundance: .; d_gene: .; j_gene: TRBJ2-5; len: 14; CDR3aa: CSVEDLLVRETQYF; CDR3nt: TGCAGCGTTGAAGATCTATTAGTCCGCGAGACCCAGTACTTC
v_gene: TRBV15; abundance: .; d_gene: .; j_gene: TRBJ1-1; len: 12; CDR3aa: CATSSSSSEAFF; CDR3nt: TGTGCCACCAGCAGCTCCTCTTCAGAAGCTTTCTTT
v_gene: TRBV7-6; abundance: .; d_gene: .; j_gene: TRBJ2-7; len: 14; CDR3aa: CASSPKVGGDEQYF; CDR3nt: TGTGCCAGCAGCCCGAAGGTTGGCGGAGACGAGCAGTACTTC
v_gene: TRBV28; abundance: .; d_gene: .; j_gene: TRBJ1-1; len: 13; CDR3aa: CASSHRVNTEAFF; CDR3nt: TGTGCCAGCAGTCACAGGGTGAACACTGAAGCTTTCTTT
v_gene: TRBV29-1; abundance: .; d_gene: .; j_gene: TRBJ1-5; len: 14; CDR3aa: CSVELGGEDQPQHF; CDR3nt: TGCAGCGTTGAATTAGGGGGAGAAGATCAGCCCCAGCATTTT
v_gene: TRBV7-8; abundance: .; d_gene: .; j_gene: TRBJ1-6; len: 20; CDR3aa: CASSLSHLRGPESPNSPLHF; CDR3nt: TGTGCCAGCAGCTTAAGCCACCTGAGGGGACCCGAGTCCCCTAATTCACCCCTCCACTTT
v_gene: TRBV5-4; abundance: .; d_gene: .; j_gene: TRBJ1-5; len: 15; CDR3aa: CASSLGGYSNQPQHF; CDR3nt: TGTGCCAGCAGCCTCGGAGGATATAGCAATCAGCCCCAGCATTTT
v_gene: TRBV5-4; abundance: .; d_gene: .; j_gene: TRBJ2-3; len: 16; CDR3aa: CASTQAPGRGTDTQYF; CDR3nt: TGTGCCAGCACCCAAGCCCCGGGCCGGGGTACAGATACGCAGTATTTT
v_gene: TRBV3-1/TRBV3-2; abundance: .; d_gene: .; j_gene: TRBJ1-3; len: 15; CDR3aa: CASSQDPSGGNTIYF; CDR3nt: TGTGCCAGCAGCCAAGACCCCTCAGGGGGAAACACCATATATTTT
v_gene: TRBV5-1; abundance: .; d_gene: .; j_gene: TRBJ2-1; len: 15; CDR3aa: CASSPEGGAYNEQFF; CDR3nt: TGCGCCAGCAGCCCTGAGGGGGGGGCGTACAATGAGCAGTTCTTC
v_gene: TRBV7-2; abundance: .; d_gene: .; j_gene: TRBJ1-4; len: 13; CDR3aa: CASSLGGYEKLFF; CDR3nt: TGTGCCAGCAGCTTAGGGGGTTACGAAAAACTGTTTTTT
v_gene: TRBV6-5; abundance: .; d_gene: TRBD1; j_gene: TRBJ1-2; len: 15; CDR3aa: CASSYLQGTNYGYTF; CDR3nt: TGTGCCAGCAGTTACCTACAGGGGACTAACTATGGCTACACCTTC
v_gene: TRBV5-1; abundance: .; d_gene: .; j_gene: TRBJ2-6; len: 17; CDR3aa: CASSQARQFSGANVLTF; CDR3nt: TGCGCCAGCAGCCAGGCACGGCAGTTCTCTGGGGCCAACGTCCTGACTTTC
v_gene: TRBV4-1; abundance: .; d_gene: TRBD1; j_gene: TRBJ1-2; len: 14; CDR3aa: CASSQGGTAYGYTF; CDR3nt: TGCGCCAGCAGCCAGGGCGGGACAGCCTATGGCTACACCTTC
v_gene: TRBV10-3; abundance: .; d_gene: .; j_gene: TRBJ1-1; len: 14; CDR3aa: CAISEQGMNTEAFF; CDR3nt: TGTGCCATCAGTGAGCAGGGGATGAACACTGAAGCTTTCTTT
v_gene: TRBV21-1; abundance: .; d_gene: .; j_gene: TRBJ2-7; len: 17; CDR3aa: CASATKLEGIIPYEQYF; CDR3nt: TGTGCCAGCGCTACGAAATTGGAGGGGATTATCCCCTACGAGCAGTACTTC
v_gene: TRBV9; abundance: .; d_gene: .; j_gene: TRBJ2-1; len: 12; CDR3aa: CASSVASNEQFF; CDR3nt: TGTGCCAGCAGCGTAGCTAGCAATGAGCAGTTCTTC
v_gene: TRBV7-9; abundance: few; d_gene: .; j_gene: TRBJ1-2; len: 16; CDR3aa: CASSLAGGLANYGYTF; CDR3nt: TGTGCCAGCAGCTTAGCCGGGGGACTGGCTAACTATGGCTACACCTTC
v_gene: TRBV3-1/TRBV3-2; abundance: .; d_gene: .; j_gene: TRBJ2-3; len: 15; CDR3aa: CASSQTGLSVDTQYF; CDR3nt: TGTGCCAGCAGCCAGACGGGACTTTCAGTGGATACGCAGTATTTT
v_gene: TRBV11-2; abundance: few; d_gene: TRBD2; j_gene: TRBJ2-5; len: 16; CDR3aa: CASSPAYTRGGETQYF; CDR3nt: TGTGCCAGCAGCCCCGCCTATACGCGGGGAGGGGAGACCCAGTACTTC
v_gene: TRBV24-1; abundance: .; d_gene: TRBD1; j_gene: TRBJ1-4; len: 12; CDR3aa: CATSDRDRKLFF; CDR3nt: TGTGCCACCAGTGATCGGGACAGGAAACTGTTTTTT
v_gene: TRBV6-5; abundance: .; d_gene: TRBD1; j_gene: TRBJ1-5; len: 16; CDR3aa: CASSYRGGGGNQPQHF; CDR3nt: TGTGCCAGCAGTTACCGAGGGGGCGGCGGCAATCAGCCCCAGCATTTT
v_gene: TRBV7-9; abundance: .; d_gene: TRBD1; j_gene: TRBJ1-3; len: 16; CDR3aa: CASSRDGQGSGNTIYF; CDR3nt: TGTGCCAGCAGCCGCGATGGACAGGGGTCTGGAAACACCATATATTTT
v_gene: TRBV7-8; abundance: .; d_gene: .; j_gene: TRBJ2-3; len: 17; CDR3aa: CASSLATGLPNTDTQYF; CDR3nt: TGTGCCAGCAGCTTAGCGACGGGGTTACCCAACACAGATACGCAGTATTTT
v_gene: TRBV18; abundance: .; d_gene: .; j_gene: TRBJ1-2; len: 14; CDR3aa: CASSPTSENYGYTF; CDR3nt: TGTGCCAGCTCACCCACCTCGGAGAACTATGGCTACACCTTC
v_gene: TRBV19; abundance: .; d_gene: .; j_gene: TRBJ1-3; len: 13; CDR3aa: CASSTTTGNTIYF; CDR3nt: TGTGCCAGTAGTACCACAACTGGAAACACCATATATTTT
v_gene: TRBV7-9; abundance: .; d_gene: .; j_gene: TRBJ2-1; len: 14; CDR3aa: CASSLNREVNEQFF; CDR3nt: TGTGCCAGCAGCTTAAATCGAGAGGTCAATGAGCAGTTCTTC
v_gene: TRBV2; abundance: .; d_gene: .; j_gene: TRBJ2-3; len: 13; CDR3aa: CASSGLAKDTQYF; CDR3nt: TGTGCCAGCAGTGGGCTAGCAAAAGATACGCAGTATTTT
v_gene: TRBV18; abundance: .; d_gene: .; j_gene: TRBJ2-5; len: 16; CDR3aa: CASSPPSGYLTMTQYF; CDR3nt: TGTGCCAGCTCACCACCGTCTGGGTACCTCACAATGACCCAGTACTTC
v_gene: TRBV10-3; abundance: .; d_gene: .; j_gene: TRBJ2-6; len: 17; CDR3aa: CAISEKGTSSGANVLTF; CDR3nt: TGTGCCATCAGTGAGAAGGGGACGAGCTCTGGGGCCAACGTCCTGACTTTC
v_gene: TRBV7-3; abundance: .; d_gene: .; j_gene: TRBJ1-1; len: 14; CDR3aa: CASSTGTANTEAFF; CDR3nt: TGTGCCAGCAGCACCGGGACGGCGAACACTGAAGCTTTCTTT
v_gene: TRBV19; abundance: .; d_gene: TRBD2; j_gene: TRBJ2-5; len: 15; CDR3aa: CASSTTAGGGETQYF; CDR3nt: TGTGCCAGTAGTACCACAGCGGGGGGAGGGGAGACCCAGTACTTC
v_gene: TRBV19; abundance: .; d_gene: .; j_gene: TRBJ1-1; len: 17; CDR3aa: CASSIGQARMLGTEAFF; CDR3nt: TGTGCCAGTAGTATAGGACAGGCGAGGATGCTTGGCACTGAAGCTTTCTTT